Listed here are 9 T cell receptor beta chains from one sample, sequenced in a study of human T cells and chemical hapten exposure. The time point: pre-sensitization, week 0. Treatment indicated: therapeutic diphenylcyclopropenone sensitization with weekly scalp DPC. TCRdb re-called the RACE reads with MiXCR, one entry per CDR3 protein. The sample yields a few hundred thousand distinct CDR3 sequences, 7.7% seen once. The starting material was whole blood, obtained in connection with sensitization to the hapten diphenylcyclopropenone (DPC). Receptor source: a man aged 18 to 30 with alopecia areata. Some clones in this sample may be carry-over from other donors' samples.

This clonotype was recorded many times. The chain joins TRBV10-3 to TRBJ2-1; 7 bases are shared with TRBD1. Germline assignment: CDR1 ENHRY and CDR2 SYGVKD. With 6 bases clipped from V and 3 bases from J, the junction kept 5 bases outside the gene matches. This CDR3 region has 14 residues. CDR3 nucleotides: TGTGCCATCAGCCGACAGGGCAGCTACAATGAGCAGTTCTTC. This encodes CAISRQGSYNEQFF.

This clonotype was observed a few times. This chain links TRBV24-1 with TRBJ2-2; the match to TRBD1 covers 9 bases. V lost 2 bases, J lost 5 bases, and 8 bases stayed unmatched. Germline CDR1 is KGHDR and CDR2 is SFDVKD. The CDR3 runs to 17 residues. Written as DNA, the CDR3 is TGTGCCACCAGTGATTCGGGACAGGGAAGTAGGACCGGGGAGCTGTTTTTT. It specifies CATSDSGQGSRTGELFF.

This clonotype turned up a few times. CDR3 bases: TGTGCCAGCAGTAACACTCGAGGTATCGGGGAGCGTCGCACTGAAGCTTTCTTT. Amino acids: CASSNTRGIGERRTEAFF. V usage is TRBV6-5 and J usage is TRBJ1-1; D not resolved. V was cut by 5 bases and J by 4 bases, with 26 bases left in between. The CDR3 runs 18 residues. Per germline, CDR1 MNHEY and CDR2 SVGAGI.

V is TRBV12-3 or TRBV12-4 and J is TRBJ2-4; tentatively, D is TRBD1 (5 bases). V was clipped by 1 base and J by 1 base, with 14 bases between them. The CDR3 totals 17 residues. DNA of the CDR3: TGTGCCAGCAGTTTAGAAGCAGGGTTGTTGGCCAAAAACATTCAGTACTTC. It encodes CASSLEAGLLAKNIQYF.

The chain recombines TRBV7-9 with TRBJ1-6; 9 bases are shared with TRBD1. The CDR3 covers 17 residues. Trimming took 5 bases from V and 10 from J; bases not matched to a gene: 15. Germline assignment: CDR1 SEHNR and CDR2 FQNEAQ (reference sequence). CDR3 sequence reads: CASSPPWEGQGVSPLHF. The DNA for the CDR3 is TGTGCCAGCAGCCCTCCATGGGAGGGACAGGGTGTCTCACCCCTCCACTTT.

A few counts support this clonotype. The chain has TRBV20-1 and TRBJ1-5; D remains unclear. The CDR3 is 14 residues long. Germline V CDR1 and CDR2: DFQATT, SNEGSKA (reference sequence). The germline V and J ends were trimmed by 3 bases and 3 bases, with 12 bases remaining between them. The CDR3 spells CSARLPGYNQPQHF. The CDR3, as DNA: TGCAGTGCTAGGCTCCCGGGGTACAATCAGCCCCAGCATTTT.

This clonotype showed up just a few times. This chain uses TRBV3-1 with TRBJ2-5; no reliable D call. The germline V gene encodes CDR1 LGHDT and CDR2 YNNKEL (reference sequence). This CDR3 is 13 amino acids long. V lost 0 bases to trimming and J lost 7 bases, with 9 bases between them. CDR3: CASSQDVVGTQYF. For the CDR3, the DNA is TGTGCCAGCAGCCAAGATGTGGTCGGGACCCAGTACTTC.

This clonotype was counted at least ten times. The CDR3 here is CASSRRQAYEQYF. The DNA for the CDR3 is TGTGCCAGCAGCCGACGACAGGCCTACGAGCAGTACTTC. The chain recombines TRBV3-1 with TRBJ2-7, with D tentatively TRBD1 (6 bases). CDR1 and CDR2 from the germline V gene are LGHDT and YNNKEL (reference sequence). The CDR3 runs to 13 residues. Trimming stripped 4 bases from V and 2 bases from J, with 9 bases between.

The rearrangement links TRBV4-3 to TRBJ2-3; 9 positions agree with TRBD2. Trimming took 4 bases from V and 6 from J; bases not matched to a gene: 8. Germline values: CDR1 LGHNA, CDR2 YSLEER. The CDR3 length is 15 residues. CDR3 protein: CASSLSSGAYDTQYF. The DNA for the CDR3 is TGCGCCAGCAGCCTTTCTAGCGGGGCATATGATACGCAGTATTTT.